This T cell receptor beta chain was recovered during a study of blood T cells in healthy people across ages. A note on this clonotype: The antigen is undetermined.

Samples each yielded at least 6 micrograms of total RNA. With a J-beta primer mix and a sample-barcoded 5' primer, a second PCR ran roughly 6 to 12 cycles. TCRdb called the 5' RACE reads again in MiXCR, with one record for every CDR3 protein. Of around 870,000 distinct CDR3 sequences listed, 25% to 35% were seen once; the top ten hold 15% to 20%. Study outcomes and limitations: Naive T cell percentage and TCR beta diversity correlated strongly. Naive CD4+ cell counts and diversity both ran higher in long-lived than in aged donors.

With 6 bases clipped from V and 5 bases from J, the junction kept 14 bases outside the gene matches. Germline loops: CDR1 LGHDT, CDR2 YNNKEL (reference sequence). There are 16 residues in the CDR3. The source is a woman at least 80 years old in good health. The specimen was blood. V and J are TRBV3-1 and TRBJ1-1; 8 bases are shared with TRBD1. CDR3 nucleotide sequence: TGTGCCAGCAGGCGAACAGGGGGGCGGGAGGGTACTGAAGCTTTCTTT. This codes for CASRRTGGREGTEAFF.